This T cell receptor beta chain was captured in a study of immune cell composition in non-small cell lung cancer. V was clipped by 0 bases and J by 8 bases, with 6 bases between them. The CDR3 is made up of 11 amino acids. Germline V gene sequence: CDR1 GTSNPN, CDR2 SVGIG (reference sequence). Of note for this clone: Its antigen remains unidentified.

The protocol was immunoSEQ multiplex PCR, while the TCRdb copy is restricted to in-frame clones and leaves out a portion. The sample carries more than 1,500 clones, approximately 80% recorded once. Study outcomes and limitations: Approximately 73% of squamous and 30% to 35% of adenocarcinoma cases had tumour-associated clones >0.5%. Dominant in vivo tumour-associated clones were not shown to share tumour-reactive sequences.

The chain joins TRBV30 to TRBJ2-3; D is undetermined. This receptor was obtained from a human donor with non-small cell lung cancer. Sequences were obtained from lung tumor tissue. CDR3 in amino acids: CAWSVASTQYF. CDR3 in DNA: TGTGCCTGGAGTGTCGCTAGTACGCAGTATTTT. Full variable domain (missing parts from reference TRBV30 and TRBJ2-3): SQTIHQWPATLVQPVGSPLSLECTVEGTSNPNLYWYRQAAGRGLQLLFYSVGIGQISSEVPQNLSASRPQDRQFILSSKKLLLSDSGFYLCAWSVASTQYFGPGTRLTVL.